These 5 T cell receptor beta chains were all obtained from the same sample, sequenced in a study of blood T cell repertoires in COVID-19. The protocol was immunoSEQ multiplex PCR, while the TCRdb copy is restricted to in-frame clones and leaves out a portion. The table has about 110,000 clones, around 89% seen once. Sequencing was done on a sample of peripheral blood. These receptors all come from a man aged 40-50 years with active or convalescent COVID-19.

The sample holds a few counts of this clone. V is TRBV30 and J is TRBJ2-2; 11 nucleotides agree with TRBD1. The trim removed 0 bases at V and 5 bases at J, leaving 2 bases unmatched. The CDR3 runs to 15 residues. Germline CDR1 reads GTSNPN; CDR2 reads SVGIG (reference sequence). The CDR3 DNA follows: TGTGCCTGGAGTGTTGGGACAGGGGGTACCGGGGAGCTGTTTTTT. It encodes CAWSVGTGGTGELFF.

The V gene is TRBV5-1, the J gene TRBJ2-1; TRBD2 might be the D (5 bases). Per germline, CDR1 SGHRS and CDR2 YFSETQ. This CDR3 is 15 amino acids long. Trimming removed 6 bases at V and 0 bases at J, with 13 bases between. CDR3 sequence (DNA): TGCGCCAGCAAGAAACGGGGTAGCTCCTACAATGAGCAGTTCTTC. This sequence encodes CASKKRGSSYNEQFF.

This chain joins TRBV30 and TRBJ1-6, with D perhaps matching TRBD1 (6 bases). Trimming removed 6 bases from V and 0 bases from J, with 15 bases in between. CDR3 size: 16 residues. Germline V gene sequence: CDR1 GTSNPN, CDR2 SVGIG (reference sequence). CDR3 residues: CACNPGHSSYNSPLHF. The CDR3 DNA reads as TGTGCCTGTAATCCGGGACATAGCTCCTATAATTCACCCCTCCACTTT.

This clone was seen once. The chain employs TRBV28 and TRBJ2-7; a possible D gene is TRBD1 (6 bases). The CDR3 runs 12 residues. V dropped 2 bases and J dropped 10 bases, with 12 bases sitting between them. The germline V gene encodes CDR1 MDHEN and CDR2 SYDVKM. CDR3 amino acids: CASSLATGLQYF. In DNA, the CDR3 is TGTGCCAGCAGTTTAGCTACAGGGTTACAGTACTTC.

This clone was seen once. The genes are TRBV28 and TRBJ1-6; D possibly corresponds to TRBD1 (5 bases). Germline values: CDR1 MDHEN, CDR2 SYDVKM. This CDR3 is built from 17 residues. V dropped 3 bases and J dropped 5 bases, with 17 bases sitting between them. The CDR3 is CASSLSQGLLNNSPLHF. The CDR3 DNA is TGTGCCAGCAGTTTGAGTCAGGGCCTACTGAATAATTCACCCCTCCACTTT. Full variable domain (missing parts from reference TRBV28 and TRBJ1-6): DVKVTQSSRYLVKRTGEKVFLECVQDMDHENMFWYRQDPGLGLRLIYFSYDVKMKEKGDIPEGYSVSREKKERFSLILESASTNQTSMYLCASSLSQGLLNNSPLHFGNGTRLTVT.